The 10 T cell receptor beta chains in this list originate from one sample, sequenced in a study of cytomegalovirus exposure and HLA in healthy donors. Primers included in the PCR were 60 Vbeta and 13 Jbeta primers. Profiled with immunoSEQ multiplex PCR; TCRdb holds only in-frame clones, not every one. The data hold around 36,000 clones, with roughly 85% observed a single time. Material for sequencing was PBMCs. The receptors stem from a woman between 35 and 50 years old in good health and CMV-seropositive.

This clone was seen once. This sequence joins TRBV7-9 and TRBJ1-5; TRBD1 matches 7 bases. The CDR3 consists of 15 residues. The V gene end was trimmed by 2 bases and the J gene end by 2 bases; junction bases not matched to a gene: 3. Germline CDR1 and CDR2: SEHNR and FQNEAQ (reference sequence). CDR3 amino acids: CASSLSGGGNQPQHF. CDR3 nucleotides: TGTGCCAGCAGCTTATCAGGGGGAGGCAATCAGCCCCAGCATTTT.

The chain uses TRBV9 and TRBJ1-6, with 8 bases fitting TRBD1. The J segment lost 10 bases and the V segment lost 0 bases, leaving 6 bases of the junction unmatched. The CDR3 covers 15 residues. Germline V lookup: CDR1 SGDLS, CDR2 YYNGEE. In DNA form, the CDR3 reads TGTGCCAGCAGCGTAGGGGACAGGTCCCAATCACCCCTCCACTTT. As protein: CASSVGDRSQSPLHF.

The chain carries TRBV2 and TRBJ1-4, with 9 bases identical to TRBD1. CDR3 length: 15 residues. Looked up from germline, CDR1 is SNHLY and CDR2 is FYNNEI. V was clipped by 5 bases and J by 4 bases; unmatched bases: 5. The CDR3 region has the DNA TGTGCCAGCAGTCCAGACAGGGGGATTAATGAAAAACTGTTTTTT. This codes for CASSPDRGINEKLFF.

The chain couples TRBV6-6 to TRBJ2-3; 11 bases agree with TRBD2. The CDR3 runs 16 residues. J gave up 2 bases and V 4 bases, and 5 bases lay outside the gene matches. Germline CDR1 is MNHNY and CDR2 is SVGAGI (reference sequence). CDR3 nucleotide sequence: TGTGCCAGCAGTTCCAGACTAGCGGGGAACACAGATACGCAGTATTTT. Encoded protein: CASSSRLAGNTDTQYF.

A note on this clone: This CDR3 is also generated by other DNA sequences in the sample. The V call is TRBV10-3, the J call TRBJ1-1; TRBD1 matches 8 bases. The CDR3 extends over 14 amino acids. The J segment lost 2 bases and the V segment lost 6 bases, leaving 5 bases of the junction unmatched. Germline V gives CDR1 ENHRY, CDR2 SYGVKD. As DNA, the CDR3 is TGTGCCATCAGCCCCGACAGGGGAAACACTGAAGCTTTCTTT. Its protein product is CAISPDRGNTEAFF.

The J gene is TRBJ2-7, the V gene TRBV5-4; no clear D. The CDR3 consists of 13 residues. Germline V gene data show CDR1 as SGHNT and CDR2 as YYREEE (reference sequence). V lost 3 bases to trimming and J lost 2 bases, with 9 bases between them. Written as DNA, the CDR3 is TGTGCCAGCAGCTCCCCTACTGCCTACGAGCAGTACTTC. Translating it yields CASSSPTAYEQYF.

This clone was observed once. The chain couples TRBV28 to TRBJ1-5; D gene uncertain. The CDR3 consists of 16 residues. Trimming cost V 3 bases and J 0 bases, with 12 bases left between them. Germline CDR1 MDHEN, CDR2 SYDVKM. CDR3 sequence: CASSLAAAYSNQPQHF. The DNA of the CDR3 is TGTGCCAGCAGTTTGGCGGCAGCTTATAGCAATCAGCCCCAGCATTTT.

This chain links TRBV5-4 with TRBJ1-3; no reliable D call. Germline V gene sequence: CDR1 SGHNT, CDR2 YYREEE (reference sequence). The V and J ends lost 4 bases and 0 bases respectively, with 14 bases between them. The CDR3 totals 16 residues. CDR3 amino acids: CASSPPGVYSGNTIYF. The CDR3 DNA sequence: TGTGCCAGCAGCCCCCCAGGCGTGTACTCTGGAAACACCATATATTTT.

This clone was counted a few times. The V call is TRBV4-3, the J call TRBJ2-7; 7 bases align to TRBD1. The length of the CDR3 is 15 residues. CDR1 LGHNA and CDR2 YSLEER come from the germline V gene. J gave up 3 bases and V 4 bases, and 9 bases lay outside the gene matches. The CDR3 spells CASSPRQGTFYEQYF. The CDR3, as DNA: TGCGCCAGCAGCCCCCGACAGGGTACCTTCTACGAGCAGTACTTC.

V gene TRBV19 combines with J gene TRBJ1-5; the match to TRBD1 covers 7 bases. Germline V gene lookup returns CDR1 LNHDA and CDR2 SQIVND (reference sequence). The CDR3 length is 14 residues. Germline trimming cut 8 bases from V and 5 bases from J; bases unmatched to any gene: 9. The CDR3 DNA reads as TGTGCCAGTTTAGAGGGGGCGGTTGATCAGCCCCAGCATTTT. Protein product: CASLEGAVDQPQHF.